The 19 T cell receptor beta chains reported below all come from one sample, sequenced in a study of T cells in Graves' hyperthyroidism and ophthalmopathy. TCR beta CDR3 regions were amplified from RNA. The HTBI primer set was used in a first-round RT-PCR of the TCR CDR3. One entry per CDR3 protein results from TCRdb running MiXCR on the multiplex PCR reads. The table shows 700,000 or so distinct CDR3 sequences, with approximately 14% occurring only once. The specimen sequenced was blood. The receptors come from a woman between 50 and 59 years old with Graves' ophthalmopathy.

This clonotype has a count of ten or more. V is TRBV6-2 or TRBV6-3 and J is TRBJ2-5, with 7 bases matching TRBD1. Looked up from germline, CDR1 is MNHEY and CDR2 is SVGEGT. The CDR3 is made up of 16 amino acids. V lost 2 bases and J lost 3; bases outside the gene matches: 9. The CDR3 nucleotides are TGTGCCAGCAGTTACACCCGACAGGGTATAGAAGAGACCCAGTACTTC. Protein product: CASSYTRQGIEETQYF.

At least ten counts were recorded for this clonotype. The CDR3 sequence: CASSFRGGQRGSYEQYF. The DNA of the CDR3 is TGTGCCAGCAGCTTTCGGGGGGGACAAAGGGGGTCTTACGAGCAGTACTTC. The chain has TRBV7-2 and TRBJ2-7; 8 bases fit TRBD2. This CDR3 region has 17 residues. V lost 3 bases, J lost 4 bases, and 14 bases stayed unmatched. Germline CDR1 SGHTA, CDR2 FQGNSA.

Note on this clonotype: A much larger clone differs from this one at a single base, so this may be a read error. The chain carries TRBV6-2 or TRBV6-3 and TRBJ1-2, with D hard to call. The CDR3 has 12 residues. Germline CDR1 and CDR2: MNHEY and SVGEGT. The V end was cut by 5 bases, the J end by 1 base, with 5 bases between. As DNA, the CDR3 is TGTGCCAGCAGTGTGGGTAACTATGGCTACACCTTC. As protein: CASSVGNYGYTF.

This chain links TRBV19 with TRBJ2-1; D unresolved. The length of the CDR3 is 13 residues. The V end lost 0 bases, the J end lost 11 bases, and 11 bases lay between the germline ends. From germline, CDR1 is LNHDA and CDR2 SQIVND (reference sequence). DNA of the CDR3: TGTGCCAGTAGTATAGATCGGACGCGGAAGCAGTTCTTC. It encodes CASSIDRTRKQFF.

This clonotype was seen at least ten times. The chain combines TRBV3-1 with TRBJ1-1; the D gene is possibly TRBD1 (6 bases). The germline gives CDR1 LGHDT, CDR2 YNNKEL (reference sequence). V gave up 0 bases and J gave up 1 base, with 15 bases separating them. The CDR3 is 17 amino acids. In DNA, the CDR3 is TGTGCCAGCAGCCAAGATAGGGCCAGGGGATGGAACACTGAAGCTTTCTTT. Amino acid sequence: CASSQDRARGWNTEAFF. The full variable domain, in which reference TRBV3-1 and TRBJ1-1 provide the parts outside the CDR3, is DTAVSQTPKYLVTQMGNDKSIKCEQNLGHDTMYWYKQDSKKFLKIMFSYNNKELIINETVPNRFSPKSPDKAHLNLHINSLELGDSAVYFCASSQDRARGWNTEAFFGQGTRLTVV.

The chain is built from TRBV20-1 and TRBJ2-7; weak D call: TRBD1 (6 bases). This CDR3 has 14 amino acids. Germline V gene data show CDR1 as DFQATT and CDR2 as SNEGSKA (reference sequence). V was shortened by 4 bases and J by 3 bases, with 16 bases between the two germline ends. The CDR3 loop reads CSANEGQTYYEQYF. The CDR3 DNA sequence: TGCAGTGCTAATGAAGGACAGACATACTACGAGCAGTACTTC.

V is TRBV12-3 or TRBV12-4 and J is TRBJ2-7, with D perhaps assigned TRBD1 or TRBD2 (5 bases each). CDR3 length: 14 amino acids. V was clipped by 7 bases and J by 6 bases, with 19 bases between them. CDR3 sequence: CASIISGAPSEQYF. CDR3 sequence (DNA): TGTGCCAGCATAATTTCCGGGGCCCCCAGCGAGCAGTACTTC.

This clonotype showed up many times. The junction departs from the called germline gene at one end, perhaps through a read error. V usage is TRBV30 and J usage is TRBJ2-2; 10 nucleotides agree with TRBD1. CDR3 length: 12 residues. Germline values: CDR1 GTSNPN, CDR2 SVGIG (reference sequence). CDR3 protein: CAWTSGTGVLFF. The CDR3 region has the DNA TGTGCCTGGACCTCCGGGACAGGGGTGCTGTTTTTT.

This clonotype was detected many times. The chain links TRBV24-1 to TRBJ2-1; 8 bases agree with TRBD2. Trimming at V came to 0 bases and at J to 6 bases, leaving 6 bases not matched to a gene. This CDR3 contains 16 residues. In germline, CDR1 is KGHDR, CDR2 SFDVKD. The CDR3 region has the DNA TGTGCCACCAGTGATTTGAATAGCGGGGTAATCAATGAGCAGTTCTTC. This encodes CATSDLNSGVINEQFF.

Only a few counts were recorded for this clonotype. This chain uses TRBV24-1 with TRBJ2-4; D gene ambiguous. The CDR3 extends over 13 amino acids. The germline V gene encodes CDR1 KGHDR and CDR2 SFDVKD. Trimming cost V 5 bases and J 3 bases, with 7 bases left between them. The CDR3 loop reads CATSASSKNIQYF. The CDR3 DNA follows: TGTGCCACCAGTGCGAGCAGCAAAAACATTCAGTACTTC.

The chain employs TRBV27 and TRBJ1-6; 8 bases line up with TRBD1. The CDR3 runs 14 residues. Germline CDR1 is MNHEY and CDR2 is SMNVEV (reference sequence). Germline trimming cut 5 bases from V and 7 bases from J; bases unmatched to any gene: 4. The DNA for the CDR3 is TGTGCCAGCAGTACACAGGGGGAGAATTCACCCCTCCACTTT. As protein: CASSTQGENSPLHF.

This clonotype was detected ten times or more. The V and J genes are TRBV2 and TRBJ1-5; 7 nucleotides line up with TRBD1. The J segment lost 5 bases and the V segment lost 6 bases, leaving 7 bases of the junction unmatched. Germline V gene sequence: CDR1 SNHLY, CDR2 FYNNEI. The CDR3 contains 14 residues. The CDR3: CASSGTVLYQPQHF. The CDR3 region has the DNA TGTGCCAGCAGCGGGACAGTACTTTATCAGCCCCAGCATTTT.

This clonotype showed up just a few times. The V call is TRBV4-3, the J call TRBJ2-3, with a weak D call TRBD2 (6 bases). Germline V CDR1 and CDR2: LGHNA, YSLEER. The CDR3 has 16 residues. V shed 1 base and J shed 1 base, with 12 bases lying between them. The CDR3 loop is CASSQGSASGTDTQYF. The CDR3 DNA follows: TGCGCCAGCAGCCAAGGTTCCGCTAGCGGCACAGATACGCAGTATTTT.

This clonotype was seen many times. The chain has TRBV29-1 and TRBJ2-3; 7 bases are shared with TRBD2. V lost 6 bases to trimming and J lost 2 bases; unmatched junction nucleotides: 11. Germline values: CDR1 SQVTM, CDR2 ANQGSEA. CDR3 size: 15 residues. In DNA, the CDR3 is TGCAGCGTCGGGTCTAAAGCGGGATACACAGATACGCAGTATTTT. Translation: CSVGSKAGYTDTQYF.

In regard to this clonotype: A much larger clone lies one base from this, so it may be a read error. The genes are TRBV15 and TRBJ1-1; no clear D gene. V was trimmed by 2 bases and J by 6 bases, leaving 16 bases between them. The CDR3 runs 15 residues. CDR1 and CDR2 from the germline V gene are LNHNV and YYDKDF (reference sequence). DNA of the CDR3: TGTGCCACCAGCAGATATAGGGCCGGTTTGGCTGAAGCTTTCTTT. Protein product: CATSRYRAGLAEAFF.

As to this clonotype: One end of the junction is discordant with germline, which a read error may explain. The rearrangement uses TRBV4-3 and TRBJ2-7, with D perhaps matching TRBD1 (6 bases). CDR1 and CDR2 (germline): LGHNA, YSLEER. The CDR3 extends over 15 amino acids. CDR3 protein: CTSSQEGRGTDEQYF. The CDR3 DNA follows: TGCACCAGCAGCCAAGAAGGCAGGGGAACGGACGAGCAGTACTTC.

This clonotype was observed a few times. V gene TRBV5-7 combines with J gene TRBJ2-3; perhaps TRBD1 as D (6 bases). TRBV5-7 is labeled an ORF, and its function is uncertain. Trimming took 6 bases from V and 0 from J, leaving 14 bases between them. The CDR3 is 15 residues long. CDR3 sequence: CASTCRGMSTDTQYF. CDR3 sequence (DNA): TGTGCCAGCACTTGCAGGGGCATGAGCACAGATACGCAGTATTTT.

There are many counts of this clonotype. The chain combines TRBV20-1 with TRBJ2-1, with 12 positions matching TRBD2. Trimming took 2 bases from V and 4 from J; bases not matched to a gene: 3. This CDR3 is 15 amino acids long. The V gene's germline CDR1 is DFQATT and CDR2 SNEGSKA (reference sequence). The DNA of the CDR3 is TGCAGTGCTAGAACTAGCGGGAGGACGTACAATGAGCAGTTCTTC. Protein product: CSARTSGRTYNEQFF.

CDR3 DNA: TGTGCCAGCAGTCTACAGGTCACGGGTCAGCCCCAGCATTTT. This encodes CASSLQVTGQPQHF. This chain connects TRBV6-2 or TRBV6-3 to TRBJ1-5; tentatively, D is TRBD1 (5 bases). V was cut by 5 bases and J by 6 bases, with 14 bases left in between. The germline CDR1 and CDR2 sequences are MNHEY and SVGEGT. The CDR3 consists of 14 residues.